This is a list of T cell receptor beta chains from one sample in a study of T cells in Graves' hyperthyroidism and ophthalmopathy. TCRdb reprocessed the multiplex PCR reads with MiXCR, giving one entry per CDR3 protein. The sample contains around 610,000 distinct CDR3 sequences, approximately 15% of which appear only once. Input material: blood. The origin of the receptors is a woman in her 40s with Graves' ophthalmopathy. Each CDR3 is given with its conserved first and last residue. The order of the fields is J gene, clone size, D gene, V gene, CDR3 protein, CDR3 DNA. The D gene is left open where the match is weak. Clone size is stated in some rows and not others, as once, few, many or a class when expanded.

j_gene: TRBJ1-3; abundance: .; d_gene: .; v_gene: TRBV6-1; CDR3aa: CASSRTPDSVSGNTIYF; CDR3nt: TGTGCCAGCAGTCGAACACCGGACAGCGTCTCTGGAAACACCATATATTTT
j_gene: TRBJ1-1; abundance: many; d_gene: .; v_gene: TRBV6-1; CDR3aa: CASSQRGENEAFF; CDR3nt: TGTGCCAGCAGTCAACGGGGGGAGAATGAAGCTTTCTTT
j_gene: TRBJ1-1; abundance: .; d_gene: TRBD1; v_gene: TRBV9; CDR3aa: CASGPGGGGTEAFF; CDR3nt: TGTGCCAGCGGCCCAGGGGGAGGGGGCACTGAAGCTTTCTTT
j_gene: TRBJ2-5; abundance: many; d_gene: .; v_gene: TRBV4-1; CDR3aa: CASSQKGETQYF; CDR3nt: TGCGCCAGCAGCCAAAAGGGAGAGACCCAGTACTTC
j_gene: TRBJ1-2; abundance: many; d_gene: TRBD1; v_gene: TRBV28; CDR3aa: CATEAGQGPGYTF; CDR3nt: TGTGCCACCGAAGCGGGACAGGGGCCTGGCTACACCTTC
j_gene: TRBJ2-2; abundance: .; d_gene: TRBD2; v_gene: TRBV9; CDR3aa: CASSVAGGVTGELFF; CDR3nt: TGTGCCAGCAGCGTAGCGGGAGGGGTCACCGGGGAGCTGTTTTTT
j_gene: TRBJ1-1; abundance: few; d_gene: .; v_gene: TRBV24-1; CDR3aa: CATSDWGHLNTEAFF; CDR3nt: TGTGCCACCAGTGACTGGGGACATCTGAACACTGAAGCTTTCTTT
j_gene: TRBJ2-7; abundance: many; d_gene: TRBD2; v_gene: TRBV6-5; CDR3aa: CASSYASGAVYEQYF; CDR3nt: TGTGCCAGCAGTTATGCTAGCGGAGCAGTCTACGAGCAGTACTTC
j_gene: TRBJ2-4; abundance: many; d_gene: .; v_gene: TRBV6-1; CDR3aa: CASSESEPGIHLLAKNIQYF; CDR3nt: TGTGCCAGCAGTGAATCTGAACCAGGGATCCATCTTCTAGCCAAAAACATTCAGTACTTC
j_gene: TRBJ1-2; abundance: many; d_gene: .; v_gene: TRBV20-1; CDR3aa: CSPRMNYGYTF; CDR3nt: TGCAGTCCTAGGATGAACTATGGCTACACCTTC
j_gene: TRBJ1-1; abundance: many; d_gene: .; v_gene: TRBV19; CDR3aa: CASSHLRAQGKHTEAFF; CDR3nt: TGTGCCAGTAGCCACCTAAGGGCGCAGGGGAAACACACTGAAGCTTTCTTT
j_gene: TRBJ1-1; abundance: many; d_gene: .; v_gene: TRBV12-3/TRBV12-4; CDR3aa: CASRSGTEAFF; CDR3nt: TGTGCCAGCAGGTCGGGCACTGAAGCTTTCTTT
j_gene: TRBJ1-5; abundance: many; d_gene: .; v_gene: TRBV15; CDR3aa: CATSNFGQEHQPQHF; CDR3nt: TGTGCCACCAGCAACTTCGGTCAAGAACATCAGCCCCAGCATTTT
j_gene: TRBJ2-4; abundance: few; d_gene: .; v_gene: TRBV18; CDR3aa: CASSPTGFLDIQYF; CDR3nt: TGTGCCAGCTCACCAACGGGGTTTTTGGACATTCAGTACTTC